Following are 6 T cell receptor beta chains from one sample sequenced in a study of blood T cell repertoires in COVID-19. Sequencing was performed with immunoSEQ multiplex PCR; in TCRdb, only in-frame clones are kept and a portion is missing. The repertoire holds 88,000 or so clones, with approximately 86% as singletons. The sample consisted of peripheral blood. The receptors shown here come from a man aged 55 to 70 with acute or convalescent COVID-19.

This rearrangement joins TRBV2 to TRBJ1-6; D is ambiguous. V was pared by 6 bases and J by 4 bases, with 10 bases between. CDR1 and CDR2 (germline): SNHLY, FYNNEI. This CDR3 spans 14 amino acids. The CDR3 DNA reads TGTGCCAGCAGAACAGCAGGTTATAATTCACCCCTCCACTTT. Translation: CASRTAGYNSPLHF.

CDR3 coding DNA: TGTGCCAGCAGTTCAACAGGGGTCCCCACAGATACGCAGTATTTT. It specifies CASSSTGVPTDTQYF. The genes are TRBV6-5 and TRBJ2-3, with 7 bases that match TRBD1. V shed 4 bases, J shed 2 bases, and the junction held 6 bases outside the gene matches. Germline-derived CDR1 and CDR2 are MNHEY and SVGAGI. The CDR3 has 15 amino acids.

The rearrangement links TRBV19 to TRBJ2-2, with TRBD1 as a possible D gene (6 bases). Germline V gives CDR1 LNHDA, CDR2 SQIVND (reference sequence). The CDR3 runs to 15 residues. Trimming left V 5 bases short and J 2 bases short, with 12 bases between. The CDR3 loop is CASSLTGINTGELFF. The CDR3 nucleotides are TGTGCCAGTAGTTTAACAGGGATCAACACCGGGGAGCTGTTTTTT.

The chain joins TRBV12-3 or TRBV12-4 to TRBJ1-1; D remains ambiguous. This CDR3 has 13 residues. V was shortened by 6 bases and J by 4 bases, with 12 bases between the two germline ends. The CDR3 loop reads CASRTRATTEAFF. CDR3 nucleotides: TGTGCCAGCAGAACTCGAGCGACCACTGAAGCTTTCTTT.

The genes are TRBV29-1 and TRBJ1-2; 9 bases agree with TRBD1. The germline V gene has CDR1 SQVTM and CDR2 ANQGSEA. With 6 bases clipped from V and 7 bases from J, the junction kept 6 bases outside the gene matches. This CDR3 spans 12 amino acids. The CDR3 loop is CSVEQGAGGYTF. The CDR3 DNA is TGCAGCGTAGAACAGGGGGCGGGTGGCTACACCTTC. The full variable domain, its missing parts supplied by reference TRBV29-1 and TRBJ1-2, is SAVISQKPSRDICQRGTSLTIQCQVDSQVTMMFWYRQQPGQSLTLIATANQGSEATYESGFVIDKFPISRPNLTFSTLTVSNMSPEDSSIYLCSVEQGAGGYTFGSGTRLTVV.

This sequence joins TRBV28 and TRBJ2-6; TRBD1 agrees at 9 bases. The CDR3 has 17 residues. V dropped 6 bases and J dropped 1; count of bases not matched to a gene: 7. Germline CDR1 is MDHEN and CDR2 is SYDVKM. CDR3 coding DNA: TGTGCCAGCAGAGGGGAGGGACAGGGATCTGGGGCCAACGTCCTGACTTTC. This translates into CASRGEGQGSGANVLTF. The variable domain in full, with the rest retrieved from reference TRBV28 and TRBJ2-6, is DVKVTQSSRYLVKRTGEKVFLECVQDMDHENMFWYRQDPGLGLRLIYFSYDVKMKEKGDIPEGYSVSREKKERFSLILESASTNQTSMYLCASRGEGQGSGANVLTFGAGSRLTVL.